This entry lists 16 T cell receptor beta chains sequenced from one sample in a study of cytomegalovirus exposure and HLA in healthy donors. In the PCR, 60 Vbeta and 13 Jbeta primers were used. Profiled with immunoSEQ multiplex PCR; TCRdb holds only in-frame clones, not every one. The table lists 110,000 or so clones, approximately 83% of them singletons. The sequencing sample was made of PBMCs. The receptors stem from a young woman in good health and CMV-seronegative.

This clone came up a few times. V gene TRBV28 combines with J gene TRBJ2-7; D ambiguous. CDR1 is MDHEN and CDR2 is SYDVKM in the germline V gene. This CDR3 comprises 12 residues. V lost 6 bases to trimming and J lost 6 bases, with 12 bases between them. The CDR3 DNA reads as TGTGCCAGCAGCACCCCCCGGGTCGAGCAGTACTTC. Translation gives CASSTPRVEQYF.

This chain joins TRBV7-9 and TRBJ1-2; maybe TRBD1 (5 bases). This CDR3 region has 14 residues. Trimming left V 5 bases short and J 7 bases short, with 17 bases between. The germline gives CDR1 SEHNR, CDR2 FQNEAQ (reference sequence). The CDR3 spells CASSPVVRVGGYTF. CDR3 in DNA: TGTGCCAGCAGCCCGGTTGTCAGGGTGGGTGGCTACACCTTC.

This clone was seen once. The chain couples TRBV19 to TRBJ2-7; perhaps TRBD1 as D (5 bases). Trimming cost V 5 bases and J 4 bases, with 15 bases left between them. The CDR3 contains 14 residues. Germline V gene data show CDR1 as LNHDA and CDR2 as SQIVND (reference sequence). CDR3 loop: CASSSTDNIYEQYV. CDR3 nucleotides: TGTGCCAGTAGTTCGACGGACAATATTTACGAGCAGTACGTC.

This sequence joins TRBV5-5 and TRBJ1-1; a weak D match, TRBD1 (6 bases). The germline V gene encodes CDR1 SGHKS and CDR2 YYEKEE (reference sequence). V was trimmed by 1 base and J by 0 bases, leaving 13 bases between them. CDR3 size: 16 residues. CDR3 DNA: TGTGCCAGCAGCTTGACTACGGGACACCTGAACACTGAAGCTTTCTTT. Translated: CASSLTTGHLNTEAFF.

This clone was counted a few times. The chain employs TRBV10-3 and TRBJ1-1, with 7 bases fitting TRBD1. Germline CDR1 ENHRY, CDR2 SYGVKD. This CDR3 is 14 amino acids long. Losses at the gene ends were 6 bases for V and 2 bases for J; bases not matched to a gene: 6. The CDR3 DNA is TGTGCCATCAGACGGGACAGAGAAAACACTGAAGCTTTCTTT. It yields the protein CAIRRDRENTEAFF.

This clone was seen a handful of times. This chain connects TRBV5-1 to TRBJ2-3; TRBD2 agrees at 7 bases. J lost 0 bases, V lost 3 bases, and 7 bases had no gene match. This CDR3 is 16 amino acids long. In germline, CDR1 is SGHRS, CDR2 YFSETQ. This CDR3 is CASSSSGAPSTDTQYF. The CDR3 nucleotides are TGCGCCAGCAGCTCGAGCGGGGCCCCTAGCACAGATACGCAGTATTTT.

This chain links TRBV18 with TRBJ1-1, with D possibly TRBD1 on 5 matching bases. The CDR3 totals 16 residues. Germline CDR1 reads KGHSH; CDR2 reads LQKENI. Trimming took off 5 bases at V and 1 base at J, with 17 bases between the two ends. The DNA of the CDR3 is TGTGCCAGCTCAACCGGGTCGGGGGTGACGAACACTGAAGCTTTCTTT. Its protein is CASSTGSGVTNTEAFF.

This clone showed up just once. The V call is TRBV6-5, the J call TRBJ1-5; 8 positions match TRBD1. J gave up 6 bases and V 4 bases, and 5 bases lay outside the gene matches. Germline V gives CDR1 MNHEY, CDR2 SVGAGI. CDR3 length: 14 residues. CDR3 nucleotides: TGTGCCAGCAGTTCCACAGGGGGAGGTCAGCCCCAGCATTTT. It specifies CASSSTGGGQPQHF.

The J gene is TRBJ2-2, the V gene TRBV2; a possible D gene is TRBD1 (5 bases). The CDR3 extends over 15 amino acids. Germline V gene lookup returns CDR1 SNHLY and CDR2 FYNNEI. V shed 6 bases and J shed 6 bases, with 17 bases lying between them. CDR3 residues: CASRYPGQGPGELFF. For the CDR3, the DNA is TGTGCCAGCAGATACCCGGGCCAGGGCCCCGGGGAGCTGTTTTTT.

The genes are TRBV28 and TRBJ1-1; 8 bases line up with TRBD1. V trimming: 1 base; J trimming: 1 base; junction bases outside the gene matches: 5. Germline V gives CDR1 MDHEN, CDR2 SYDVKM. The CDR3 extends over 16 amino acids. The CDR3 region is CASSLSRTGPNTEAFF. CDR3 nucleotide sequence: TGTGCCAGCAGTTTATCCCGGACAGGGCCGAACACTGAAGCTTTCTTT.

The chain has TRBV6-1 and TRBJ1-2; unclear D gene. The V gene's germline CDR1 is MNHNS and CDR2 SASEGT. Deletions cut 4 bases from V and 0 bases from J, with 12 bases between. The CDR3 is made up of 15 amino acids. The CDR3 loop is CASSGYSIANYGYTF. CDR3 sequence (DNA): TGTGCCAGCAGTGGATACAGTATTGCTAACTATGGCTACACCTTC.

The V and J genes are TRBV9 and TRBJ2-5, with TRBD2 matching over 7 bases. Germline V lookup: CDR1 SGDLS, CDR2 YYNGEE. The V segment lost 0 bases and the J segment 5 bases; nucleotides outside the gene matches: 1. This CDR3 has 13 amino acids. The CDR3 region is CASSVGEGETQYF. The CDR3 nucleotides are TGTGCCAGCAGCGTAGGGGAGGGGGAGACCCAGTACTTC.

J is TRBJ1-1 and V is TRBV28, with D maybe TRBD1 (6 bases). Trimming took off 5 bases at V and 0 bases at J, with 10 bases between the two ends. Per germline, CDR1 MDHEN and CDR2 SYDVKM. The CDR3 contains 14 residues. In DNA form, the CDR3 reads TGTGCCAGCAGTCTGGGGGCAGTGAACACTGAAGCTTTCTTT. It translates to CASSLGAVNTEAFF.

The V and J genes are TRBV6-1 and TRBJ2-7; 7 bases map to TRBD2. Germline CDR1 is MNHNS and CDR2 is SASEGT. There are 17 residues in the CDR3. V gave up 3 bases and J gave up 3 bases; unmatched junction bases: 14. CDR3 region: CASSDPGGGGRYYEQYV. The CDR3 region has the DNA TGTGCCAGCAGTGATCCGGGTGGGGGGGGACGCTACTACGAGCAGTACGTC.

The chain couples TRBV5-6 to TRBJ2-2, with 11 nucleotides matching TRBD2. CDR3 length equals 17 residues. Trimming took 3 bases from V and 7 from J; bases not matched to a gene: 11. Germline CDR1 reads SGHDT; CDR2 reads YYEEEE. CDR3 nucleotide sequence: TGTGCCAGCAGCTACACCGTAACTAGCGGGGGAAGCGGGGAGCTGTTTTTT. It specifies CASSYTVTSGGSGELFF.

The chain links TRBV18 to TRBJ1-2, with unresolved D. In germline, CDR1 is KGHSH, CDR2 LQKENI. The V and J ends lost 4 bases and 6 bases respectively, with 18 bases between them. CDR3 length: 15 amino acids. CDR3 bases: TGTGCCAGCTCACTTGAATCGGTGATAATGGATGGCTACACCTTC. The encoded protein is CASSLESVIMDGYTF.